The table lists the clone carrying this T cell receptor beta chain with many counts. This specimen comes from a study of identical twins. The CDR3 is 13 residues long. V lost 3 bases and J 2 bases, leaving 6 bases between the germline ends. A single record per CDR3 protein comes from TCRdb applying MiXCR to the 5' RACE reads. Among 400,000 to 650,000 distinct CDR3 sequences listed, roughly a fifth were seen once. This sample was shared with a second study, whose subject was T cells expressing NK-cell markers.

The receptor was derived from a young woman in good health. The sequenced sample consisted of CD4+ T cells sorted from blood. The genes are TRBV12-3 or TRBV12-4 and TRBJ2-3; D remains ambiguous. CDR3 sequence: CASSFSLTDTQYF. The CDR3 bases are TGTGCCAGCAGTTTTAGCCTCACAGATACGCAGTATTTT.